This TCR beta chain was identified during a study of cytomegalovirus exposure and HLA in healthy donors. Use of 60 Vbeta and 13 Jbeta primers characterized the PCR. The data were produced by immunoSEQ multiplex PCR, yet TCRdb's version contains in-frame clones alone and is incomplete. Here the sample table reports 200,000 to 250,000 clones. As for this clone: Its antigen is still unknown.

V was clipped by 4 bases and J by 2 bases; unmatched bases: 7. Germline CDR1 and CDR2: WNHNN and SYGVQD (reference sequence). The length of the CDR3 is 16 residues. The study, taken as a whole, reports: Rarity held for most TCR sequences, but there were some public TCRs that occurred in many donors. Using a false discovery rate of 0.05, a later analysis showed that 15,000 to 20,000 TCR beta sequences were associated with HLA alleles. One variant, a missense change in DCLRE1C, was linked in a later analysis to TCR beta V- and J-gene trimming.

The sequence derives from a woman aged 25 to 39 in good health and CMV-seropositive. Sequencing used PBMCs. The rearrangement uses TRBV10-1 and TRBJ2-3, with TRBD2 matching over 9 bases. The CDR3, as DNA: TGCGCCAGCAGTGTGAGTAGCGGGAGCAACACAGATACGCAGTATTTT. Translated, it gives CASSVSSGSNTDTQYF.